This T cell receptor (beta chain) was identified during a study of T cell changes during pregnancy in multiple sclerosis. Trimming left V 1 base short and J 2 bases short, with 10 bases between. Germline CDR1 SGHDN, CDR2 FVKESK. This CDR3 has 15 residues. Sequencing was performed with immunoSEQ multiplex PCR; in TCRdb, only in-frame clones are kept and a portion is missing. The sample includes approximately 82,000 clones, under 95% of them seen just once. V and J are TRBV14 and TRBJ2-3; no firm D call. This specimen was CD4+ T cells from peripheral blood mononuclear cells, taken in the second trimester of pregnancy. This clonotype was sampled from a female donor with multiple sclerosis, enrolled in a pregnancy study. The CDR3 coding sequence is TGTGCCAGCAGCCAAGCCCCACTCCTCACAGATACGCAGTATTTT. This codes for CASSQAPLLTDTQYF. The whole variable domain, filled in from reference TRBV14 and TRBJ2-3, reads EAGVTQFPSHSVIEKGQTVTLRCDPISGHDNLYWYRRVMGKEIKFLLHFVKESKQDESGMPNNRFLAERTGGTYSTLKVQPAELEDSGVYFCASSQAPLLTDTQYFGPGTRLTVL.